The entry that follows covers one TCR beta chain sequence. This record belongs to a study of cytomegalovirus exposure and HLA in healthy donors. The PCR employed 60 Vbeta primers together with 13 Jbeta primers. Profiling relied on immunoSEQ multiplex PCR, and the TCRdb table lists in-frame clones only, not all of them. The sample carries about 200,000 clones, 86% recorded once. This receptor was identified in a young woman in good health and CMV-seronegative. What was sequenced was PBMCs.

CDR3 coding DNA: TGCGCCAGCAGCTGGACAGGGGAACCTGAAGCTTTCTTT. Residues: CASSWTGEPEAFF. The V call is TRBV5-1, the J call TRBJ1-1; 9 nucleotides agree with TRBD1. The V gene end was trimmed by 3 bases and the J gene end by 6 bases; junction bases not matched to a gene: 3. This CDR3 region has 13 residues. Germline V gives CDR1 SGHRS, CDR2 YFSETQ.